This paragraph covers one T cell receptor beta chain sequence. As yet, its antigen is unknown. Germline CDR1 and CDR2: SGDLS and YYNGEE. The V end was cut by 6 bases, the J end by 5 bases, with 17 bases between. The CDR3 has 14 amino acids. Each subset's genomic DNA was shared equally among a number of immunoSEQ plates. TCRdb's table, derived via immunoSEQ multiplex PCR, lists solely in-frame clones and lacks some. The sample has under 2.5 million clones; approximately 90% are singletons. This record belongs to a study of shared clonotypes between healthy human individuals. Whole-study findings and limits: Sharing of clonotypes among donors was expected to vary with sequencing depth.

The chain combines TRBV9 with TRBJ1-2; D is possibly TRBD1 (6 bases). The receptor's source is a man aged 18 to 35 in good health. Some clones in this sample may be carry-over from other donors' samples. Input material: naive CD4+ T cells from PBMCs. Indicated subset: CD45RA+ positively selected. The CDR3 coding sequence is TGTGCCAGCACCCAAAATGGGGGGGCATATGGCTACACCTTC. It encodes CASTQNGGAYGYTF.